This T cell receptor (beta chain) was profiled in a study of blood T cell repertoires in COVID-19. Study-wide background: PBMCs, B-cell-depleted T cells, or T cells were the source of the cDNA or gDNA that made up the material.

The germline CDR1 and CDR2 sequences are SGHAT and FQNNGV. With 1 base removed from V and 0 bases from J, the gap between germline ends came to 10 bases. There are 16 residues in the CDR3. Clinical history as reported by participants underpinned cohort assignment. The protocol was immunoSEQ multiplex PCR, while the TCRdb copy is restricted to in-frame clones and leaves out a portion. The sample has about 150,000 clones, roughly 85% seen once. The specimen was PBMCs or T cells enriched from blood (not recorded which). This TCR derives from a man aged 45-65 years who had recovered from COVID-19. The chain combines TRBV11-2 with TRBJ1-3; tentative D call: TRBD1 (5 bases). The CDR3 here is CASSLVQGFSGNTIYF. The CDR3 nucleotides are TGTGCCAGCAGCTTAGTTCAGGGATTCTCTGGAAACACCATATATTTT.